This T cell receptor beta chain is from a study of CD8 T cells in Susac syndrome. The authors reverse transcribed roughly 0.5 to 1 ug RNA with random hexamers. TCRdb used MiXCR to reprocess the immunoSEQ multiplex PCR reads, holding one entry per CDR3 protein. This table has approximately 140,000 distinct CDR3 sequences, about 95% appearing once. V lost 1 base to trimming and J lost 4 bases; unmatched junction nucleotides: 1. The CDR3 extends over 14 amino acids. Sequencing used CD4+ T cells from PBMCs. The receptor's source is a human donor with multiple sclerosis. The chain combines TRBV12-3 or TRBV12-4 with TRBJ1-5; 7 bases map to TRBD1. This chain's CDR3 is CASSLGDRNQPQHF. Here the CDR3 DNA reads TGTGCCAGCAGTTTAGGGGACAGAAATCAGCCCCAGCATTTT.